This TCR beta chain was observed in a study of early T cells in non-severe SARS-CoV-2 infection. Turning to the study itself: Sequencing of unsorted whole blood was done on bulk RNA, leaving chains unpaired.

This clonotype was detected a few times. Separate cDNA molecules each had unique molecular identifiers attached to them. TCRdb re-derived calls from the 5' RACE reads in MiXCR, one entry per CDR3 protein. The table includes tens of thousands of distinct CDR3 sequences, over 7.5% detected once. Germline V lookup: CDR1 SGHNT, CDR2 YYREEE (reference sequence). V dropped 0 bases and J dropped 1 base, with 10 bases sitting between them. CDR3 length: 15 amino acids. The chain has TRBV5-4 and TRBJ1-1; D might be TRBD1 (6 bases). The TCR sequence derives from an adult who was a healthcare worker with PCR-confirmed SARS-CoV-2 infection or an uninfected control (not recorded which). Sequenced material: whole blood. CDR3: CASSLAPTGNTEAFF. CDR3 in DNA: TGTGCCAGCAGCTTGGCCCCGACAGGGAACACTGAAGCTTTCTTT.